This TCR beta chain was sequenced during a study of blood T cell repertoires in COVID-19. Study in general: There were acute and convalescent COVID-19 samples, and they came from the United States, Italy and Spain. From T cells, B-cell-depleted T cells, or PBMCs came the material, which was cDNA or gDNA.

In the original processing: Researchers report that nucleated cell counts were estimated from reference gene primer amplification. Assay used: immunoSEQ multiplex PCR; TCRdb lists only in-frame clones, some missing. D and trimming come from the DNA, and the V and J calls and clone size come from that table. The data show some 150,000 clones, approximately 83% seen once. This sequence originates from a woman aged 55-70 years with acute or convalescent COVID-19. The sequenced material came from peripheral blood.

The CDR3 region has the DNA TGTGCCAGCAGTCCTACCCCAGGGTTTAACGCTGAAGCTTTCTTT. As protein: CASSPTPGFNAEAFF. This chain connects TRBV28 to TRBJ1-1, with D perhaps TRBD1 (5 bases). Germline CDR1 is MDHEN and CDR2 is SYDVKM. Trimming removed 5 bases at V and 6 bases at J, with 19 bases between. CDR3 length: 15 residues.